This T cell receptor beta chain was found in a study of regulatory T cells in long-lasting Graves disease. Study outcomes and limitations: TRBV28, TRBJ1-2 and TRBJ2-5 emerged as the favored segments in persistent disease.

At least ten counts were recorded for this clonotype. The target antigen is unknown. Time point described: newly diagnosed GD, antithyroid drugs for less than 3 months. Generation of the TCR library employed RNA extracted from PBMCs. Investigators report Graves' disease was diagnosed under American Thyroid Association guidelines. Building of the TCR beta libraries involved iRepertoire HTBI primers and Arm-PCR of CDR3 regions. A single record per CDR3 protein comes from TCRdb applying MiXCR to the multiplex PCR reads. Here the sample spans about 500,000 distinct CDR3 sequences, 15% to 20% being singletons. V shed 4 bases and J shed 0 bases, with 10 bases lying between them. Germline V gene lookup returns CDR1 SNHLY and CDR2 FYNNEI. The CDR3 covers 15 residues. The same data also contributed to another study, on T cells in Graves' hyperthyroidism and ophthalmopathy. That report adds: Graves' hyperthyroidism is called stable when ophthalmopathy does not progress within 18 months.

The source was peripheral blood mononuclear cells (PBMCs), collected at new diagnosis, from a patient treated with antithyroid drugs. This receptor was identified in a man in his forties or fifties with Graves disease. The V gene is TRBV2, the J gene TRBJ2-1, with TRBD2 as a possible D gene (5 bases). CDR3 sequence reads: CASSGLQSSYNEQFF. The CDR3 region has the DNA TGTGCCAGCAGTGGACTACAGAGCTCCTACAATGAGCAGTTCTTC.